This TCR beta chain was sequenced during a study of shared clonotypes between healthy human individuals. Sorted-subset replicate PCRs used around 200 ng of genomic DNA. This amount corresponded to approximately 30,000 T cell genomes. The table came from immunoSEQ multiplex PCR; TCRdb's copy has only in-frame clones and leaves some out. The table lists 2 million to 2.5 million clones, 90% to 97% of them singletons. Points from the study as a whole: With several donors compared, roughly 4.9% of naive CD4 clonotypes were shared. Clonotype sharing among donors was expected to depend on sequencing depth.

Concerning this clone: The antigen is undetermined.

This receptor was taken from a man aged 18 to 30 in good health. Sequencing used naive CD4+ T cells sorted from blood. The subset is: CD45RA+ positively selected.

The CDR3 sequence is CASSSSGTESYEQYF. The CDR3 DNA reads TGTGCCAGCAGCTCATCCGGGACGGAGTCCTACGAGCAGTACTTC. The V call is TRBV7-9, the J call TRBJ2-7; D tentatively fits TRBD1 or TRBD2 (5 bases each). Per germline, CDR1 SEHNR and CDR2 FQNEAQ (reference sequence). The CDR3 totals 15 residues. Trimming took 4 bases from V and 1 from J, leaving 14 bases between them.